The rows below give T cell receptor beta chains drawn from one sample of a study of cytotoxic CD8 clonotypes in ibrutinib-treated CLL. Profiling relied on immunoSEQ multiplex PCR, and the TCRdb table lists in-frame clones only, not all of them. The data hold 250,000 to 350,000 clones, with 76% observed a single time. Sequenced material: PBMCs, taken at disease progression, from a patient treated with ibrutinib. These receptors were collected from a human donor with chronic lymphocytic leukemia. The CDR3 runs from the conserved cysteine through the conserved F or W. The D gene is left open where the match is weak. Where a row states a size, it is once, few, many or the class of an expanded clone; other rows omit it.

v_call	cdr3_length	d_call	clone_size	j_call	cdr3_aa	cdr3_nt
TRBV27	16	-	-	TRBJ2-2	CASSRGTLTNLGELFF	TGTGCCAGCAGCCGTGGGACTCTTACGAATCTCGGGGAGCTGTTTTTT
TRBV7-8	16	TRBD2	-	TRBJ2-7	CASSSWASGRSYEQYF	TGTGCCAGCAGCTCGTGGGCTAGCGGGAGATCCTACGAGCAGTACTTC
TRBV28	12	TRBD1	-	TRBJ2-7	CASRPPGQGKYF	TGTGCCAGCAGGCCTCCGGGACAGGGGAAGTACTTC
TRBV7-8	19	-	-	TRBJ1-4	CASSFWAEPERATNEKLFF	TGTGCCAGCAGCTTTTGGGCCGAGCCCGAACGAGCAACTAATGAAAAACTGTTTTTT
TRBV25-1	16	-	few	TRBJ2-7	CASSLLTSKRTYEQYF	TGTGCCAGCAGCCTTCTTACTAGCAAGAGAACCTACGAGCAGTACTTC
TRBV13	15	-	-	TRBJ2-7	CASSLGRGSAYEQYF	TGTGCCAGCAGCTTAGGCCGGGGCAGCGCCTACGAGCAGTACTTC
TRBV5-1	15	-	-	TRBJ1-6	CASSLERLEDSPLHF	TGCGCCAGCAGCTTGGAGCGTTTAGAGGATTCACCCCTCCACTTT
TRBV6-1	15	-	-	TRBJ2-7	CASSEEWAPSYEQYF	TGTGCCAGCAGTGAAGAGTGGGCCCCGTCCTACGAGCAGTACTTC
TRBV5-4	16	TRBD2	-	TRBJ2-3	CASSLRWTSDTDTQYF	TGTGCCAGCAGCTTGAGGTGGACTAGCGACACAGATACGCAGTATTTT
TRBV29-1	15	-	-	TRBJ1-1	CSVESLEGMNTEAFF	TGCAGCGTTGAATCTCTTGAGGGAATGAACACTGAAGCTTTCTTT
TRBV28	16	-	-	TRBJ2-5	CASSLLDSSVRETQYF	TGTGCCAGCAGTTTATTAGACTCCTCGGTTCGAGAGACCCAGTACTTC
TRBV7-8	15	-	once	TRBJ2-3	CASSGRVRGADTQYF	TGTGCCAGCAGCGGCAGGGTGAGGGGGGCAGATACGCAGTATTTT
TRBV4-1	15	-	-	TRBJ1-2	CASSQIVSSNYGYTF	TGCGCCAGCAGCCAAATAGTCTCGAGTAACTATGGCTACACCTTC
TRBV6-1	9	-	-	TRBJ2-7	CASSYEQYF	TGTGCCAGCAGCTACGAGCAGTACTTC
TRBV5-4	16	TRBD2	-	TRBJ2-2	CASTKGLAGLGGELFF	TGTGCCAGCACCAAGGGACTAGCGGGTTTGGGCGGGGAGCTGTTTTTT
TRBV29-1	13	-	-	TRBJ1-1	CSVGGTHQVEAFF	TGCAGCGTTGGGGGCACTCACCAGGTAGAAGCTTTCTTT
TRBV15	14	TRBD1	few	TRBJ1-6	CATSIGQGPTPLHF	TGTGCCACCAGCATCGGACAGGGCCCTACACCCCTCCACTTT
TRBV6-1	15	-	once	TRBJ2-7	CASSEVSEIGYEQYF	TGTGCCAGCAGTGAAGTGAGCGAGATAGGATACGAGCAGTACTTC
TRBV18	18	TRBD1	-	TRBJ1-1	CASSLYVPGQGAVTEAFF	TGTGCCAGCTCACTTTACGTCCCGGGACAGGGGGCGGTCACTGAAGCTTTCTTT
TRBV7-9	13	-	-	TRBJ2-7	CASSSDRTRGQYF	TGTGCCAGCAGCTCCGACCGGACTCGCGGGCAGTACTTC
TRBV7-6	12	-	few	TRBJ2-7	CASSLGWDEQYF	TGTGCCAGCAGCTTAGGCTGGGACGAGCAGTACTTC
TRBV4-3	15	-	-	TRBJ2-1	CASSQDLPSGKWMFF	TGCGCCAGCAGCCAAGATTTGCCCTCAGGGAAGTGGATGTTCTTC
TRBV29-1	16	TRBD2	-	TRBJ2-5	CSVVALSGRYQETQYF	TGCAGCGTTGTGGCTCTTAGCGGGCGGTACCAAGAGACCCAGTACTTC
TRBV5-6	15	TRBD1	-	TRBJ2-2	CASSWTGGHTGELFF	TGTGCCAGCAGCTGGACAGGGGGCCACACCGGGGAGCTGTTTTTT
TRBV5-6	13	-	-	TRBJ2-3	CASSYDGRDTQYF	TGTGCCAGCAGCTACGACGGAAGAGATACGCAGTATTTT
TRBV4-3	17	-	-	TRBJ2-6	CASSQVLRDDGANVLTF	TGCGCCAGCAGCCAGGTACTCCGGGACGATGGGGCCAACGTCCTGACTTTC
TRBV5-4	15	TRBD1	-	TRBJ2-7	CASSLNPGQEYEQYF	TGTGCCAGCAGCCTAAACCCGGGACAGGAATACGAGCAGTACTTC
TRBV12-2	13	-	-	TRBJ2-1	CASRLQGDNEQFF	TGTGCAAGTCGCTTGCAGGGCGACAATGAGCAGTTCTTC
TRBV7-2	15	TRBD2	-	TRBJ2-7	CASSSLAGVYYEQYF	TGTGCCAGCAGCTCGTTAGCGGGAGTTTACTACGAGCAGTACTTC
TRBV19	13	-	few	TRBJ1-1	CASSIERWHEAFF	TGTGCCAGTAGTATAGAGAGATGGCATGAAGCTTTCTTT
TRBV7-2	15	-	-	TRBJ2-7	CASSLGPGRNYEQYF	TGTGCCAGCAGCTTAGGACCGGGACGGAACTACGAGCAGTACTTC
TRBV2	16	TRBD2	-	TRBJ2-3	CASSDSLAGSTDTQYF	TGTGCCAGCAGTGACTCGCTAGCGGGGAGCACAGATACGCAGTATTTT
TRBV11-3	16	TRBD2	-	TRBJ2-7	CASSLARTSRRYEQYF	TGTGCCAGCAGCTTAGCCCGGACTAGTCGGAGGTACGAGCAGTACTTC
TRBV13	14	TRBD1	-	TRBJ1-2	CASAGQGKFYGYTF	TGTGCCAGCGCTGGACAGGGCAAATTCTATGGCTACACCTTC
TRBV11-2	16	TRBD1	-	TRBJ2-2	CASRVNGQGDTGELFF	TGTGCCAGCAGGGTGAATGGACAGGGGGACACCGGGGAGCTGTTTTTT
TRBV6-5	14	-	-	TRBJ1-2	CASSYSPGGYGYTF	TGTGCCAGCAGTTACTCCCCTGGCGGCTATGGCTACACCTTC
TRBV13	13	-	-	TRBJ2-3	CASSSGPGDTQYF	TGTGCCAGCAGCTCCGGGCCAGGAGATACGCAGTATTTT
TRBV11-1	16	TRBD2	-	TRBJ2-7	CASSFPSGSDFYEQYF	TGTGCCAGCAGCTTCCCTAGCGGGAGCGACTTCTACGAGCAGTACTTC
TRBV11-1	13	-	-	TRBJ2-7	CASSLVWASEQYF	TGTGCCAGCAGCTTAGTTTGGGCTAGCGAGCAGTACTTC
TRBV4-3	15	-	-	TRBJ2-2	CASSQGLGDTGELFF	TGCGCCAGCAGCCAAGGACTAGGGGACACCGGGGAGCTGTTTTTT
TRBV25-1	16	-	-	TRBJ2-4	CASSDYRLGAKNIQYF	TGTGCCAGCAGTGATTATCGGTTGGGGGCCAAAAACATTCAGTACTTC
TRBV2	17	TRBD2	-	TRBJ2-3	CATKGTSEGRATDTQYF	TGTGCCACGAAAGGGACTAGTGAAGGTCGTGCCACAGATACGCAGTATTTT
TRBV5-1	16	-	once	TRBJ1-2	CASSLGARDGAYGYTF	TGCGCCAGCAGCTTGGGAGCGAGGGATGGGGCTTATGGCTACACCTTC
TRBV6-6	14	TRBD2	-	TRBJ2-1	CASSYSILAGEQFF	TGTGCCAGCAGTTACTCGATCCTAGCGGGTGAGCAGTTCTTC
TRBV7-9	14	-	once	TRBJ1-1	CASSREAWNTEAFF	TGTGCCAGCAGTCGGGAGGCCTGGAACACTGAAGCTTTCTTT
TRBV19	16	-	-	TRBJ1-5	CASRRRGRVGNQPQHF	TGTGCCAGTAGGAGAAGGGGCAGGGTGGGCAATCAGCCCCAGCATTTT